This T cell receptor beta chain was identified in a study of blood T cell repertoires in COVID-19. Trimming cost V 0 bases and J 6 bases; bases outside gene matches: 6. The CDR3 extends over 16 amino acids. CDR1 and CDR2 from the germline V gene are SGDLS and YYNGEE. Assay used: immunoSEQ multiplex PCR; TCRdb lists only in-frame clones, some missing. The top ten clones hold approximately 3.4% of a sample with about 520,000 clones, 75% to 90% of them seen once. The rearrangement links TRBV9 to TRBJ2-2; 9 positions match TRBD1. This receptor was identified in a human donor in a cohort sampled during active COVID-19. The specimen sequenced was peripheral blood. The DNA for the CDR3 is TGTGCCAGCAGCGTAGATGGGACAGGGTTATCCGGGGAGCTGTTTTTT. Its translation: CASSVDGTGLSGELFF.